Presented here are 10 T cell receptor beta chains from one specimen sequenced in a study of cytotoxic CD8 clonotypes in ibrutinib-treated CLL. Produced via immunoSEQ multiplex PCR; TCRdb's table is partial and in-frame only. The profile shows over 120,000 clones, around 82% of them singletons. The material was PBMCs, obtained after 36 months of ibrutinib treatment. The receptors here all came from a human donor with chronic lymphocytic leukemia.

V and J are TRBV5-4 and TRBJ2-5; TRBD1 matches at 8 bases. CDR3 length: 14 residues. Trimming took 0 bases from V and 5 from J; bases not matched to a gene: 3. Germline V gene sequence: CDR1 SGHNT, CDR2 YYREEE (reference sequence). CDR3 sequence reads: CASSLGTGLETQYF. The CDR3 coding sequence is TGTGCCAGCAGCTTGGGGACAGGGTTGGAGACCCAGTACTTC.

The chain's CDR3 is CASSLAWRVSGNTIYF. The CDR3 nucleotides are TGTGCCAGCAGCTTAGCGTGGAGGGTCTCTGGAAACACCATATATTTT. The chain uses TRBV7-8 and TRBJ1-3; D remains unclear. The CDR3 spans 16 residues. Germline V gene sequence: CDR1 SGHVS, CDR2 FQNEAQ. Trimming took off 0 bases at V and 0 bases at J, with 9 bases between the two ends.

The V call is TRBV7-8, the J call TRBJ1-5; D remains unclear. The CDR3 contains 14 residues. Germline V gene sequence: CDR1 SGHVS, CDR2 FQNEAQ. With 1 base removed from V and 5 bases from J, the gap between germline ends came to 9 bases. The CDR3 sequence is CASSLETVHQPQHF. The CDR3 bases are TGTGCCAGCAGCTTAGAGACTGTCCATCAGCCCCAGCATTTT.

The chain employs TRBV4-2 and TRBJ2-1, with D possibly being TRBD2 (6 bases). Looked up from germline, CDR1 is LGHNA and CDR2 is YNFKEQ. V was shortened by 4 bases and J by 0 bases, with 22 bases between the two germline ends. This CDR3 contains 19 residues. For the CDR3, the DNA is TGTGCCAGCAGCCCGGGGCTAGCGAGAGTTCGGAGCTCCTACAATGAGCAGTTCTTC. As protein: CASSPGLARVRSSYNEQFF.

The rearrangement uses TRBV29-1 and TRBJ2-7; maybe TRBD2 (5 bases). Looked up from germline, CDR1 is SQVTM and CDR2 is ANQGSEA. This CDR3 is built from 13 residues. V was trimmed by 7 bases and J by 4 bases, leaving 17 bases between them. The CDR3 here is CSGYPGLGYEQYF. CDR3 nucleotides: TGCAGCGGATATCCGGGGTTAGGGTACGAGCAGTACTTC.

The rearrangement joins TRBV28 to TRBJ1-2, with D unclear. The CDR3 is 12 residues long. Per the germline V gene, CDR1 is MDHEN and CDR2 is SYDVKM. The V gene lost 8 bases and the J gene lost 5 bases, with 12 bases spanning the gap. CDR3 DNA: TGTGCCAGCTCGGCAGAAGCTTATGGCTACACCTTC. This encodes CASSAEAYGYTF.

The CDR3 nucleotides read TGTGCCAGCTCATTATCACAGGGGGCAAACACCGGGGAGCTGTTTTTT. Translated, it gives CASSLSQGANTGELFF. V is TRBV18 and J is TRBJ2-2; 9 positions match TRBD1. CDR3 length equals 16 residues. Germline V CDR1 and CDR2: KGHSH, LQKENI. V was clipped by 5 bases and J by 2 bases; unmatched bases: 6.

The chain uses TRBV7-9 and TRBJ2-1; TRBD2 aligns across 7 bases. V lost 5 bases to trimming and J lost 3 bases; unmatched junction nucleotides: 4. From germline, CDR1 is SEHNR and CDR2 FQNEAQ (reference sequence). The CDR3 is 14 amino acids. Here the CDR3 DNA reads TGTGCCAGCAGCCCGCGGGAGAGCTACAATGAGCAGTTCTTC. Protein: CASSPRESYNEQFF.

The V gene is TRBV6-1, the J gene TRBJ2-7, with 7 bases lining up with TRBD1. Per germline, CDR1 MNHNS and CDR2 SASEGT. The CDR3 length is 13 residues. Trimming took 3 bases from V and 1 from J; bases not matched to a gene: 0. The CDR3 here is CASSETGSYEQYF. CDR3 sequence (DNA): TGTGCCAGCAGTGAGACAGGGTCCTACGAGCAGTACTTC.

DNA of the CDR3: TGTGCCTGGAGTGGGGTACAGGGGCGAGAGACCCAGTACTTC. Translating gives CAWSGVQGRETQYF. The chain carries TRBV30 and TRBJ2-5; 7 bases match TRBD1. Losses at the gene ends were 1 base for V and 4 bases for J; bases not matched to a gene: 6. CDR3 length: 14 residues. Germline V gene data show CDR1 as GTSNPN and CDR2 as SVGIG (reference sequence).